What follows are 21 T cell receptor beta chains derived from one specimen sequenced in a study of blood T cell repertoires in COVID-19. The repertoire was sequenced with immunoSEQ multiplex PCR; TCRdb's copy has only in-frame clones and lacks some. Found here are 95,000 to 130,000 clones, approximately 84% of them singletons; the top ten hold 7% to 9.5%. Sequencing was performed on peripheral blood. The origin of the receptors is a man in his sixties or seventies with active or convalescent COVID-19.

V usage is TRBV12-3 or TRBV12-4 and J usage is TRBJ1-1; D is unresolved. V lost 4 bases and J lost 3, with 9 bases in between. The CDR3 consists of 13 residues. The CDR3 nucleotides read TGTGCCAGCAGTTCCCGCGGTGACACTGAAGCTTTCTTT. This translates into CASSSRGDTEAFF.

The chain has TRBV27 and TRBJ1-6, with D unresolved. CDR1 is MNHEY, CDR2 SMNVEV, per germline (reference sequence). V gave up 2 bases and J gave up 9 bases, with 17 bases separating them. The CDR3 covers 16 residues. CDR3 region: CASSLEVSLRGSPLHF. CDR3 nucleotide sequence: TGTGCCAGCAGTTTAGAGGTGTCCCTGAGAGGTTCACCCCTCCACTTT.

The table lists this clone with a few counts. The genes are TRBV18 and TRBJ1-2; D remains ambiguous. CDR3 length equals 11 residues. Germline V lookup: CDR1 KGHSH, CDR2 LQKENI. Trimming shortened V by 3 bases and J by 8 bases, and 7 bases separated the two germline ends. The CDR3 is CASSPSVGYTF. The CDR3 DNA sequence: TGTGCCAGCTCACCTAGTGTCGGCTACACCTTC.

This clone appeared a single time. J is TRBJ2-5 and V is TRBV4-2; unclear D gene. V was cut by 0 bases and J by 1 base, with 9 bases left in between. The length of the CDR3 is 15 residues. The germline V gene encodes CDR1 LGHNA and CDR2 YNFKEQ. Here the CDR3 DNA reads TGTGCCAGCAGCCAAGAATGGCCACCCCAAGAGACCCAGTACTTC. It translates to CASSQEWPPQETQYF.

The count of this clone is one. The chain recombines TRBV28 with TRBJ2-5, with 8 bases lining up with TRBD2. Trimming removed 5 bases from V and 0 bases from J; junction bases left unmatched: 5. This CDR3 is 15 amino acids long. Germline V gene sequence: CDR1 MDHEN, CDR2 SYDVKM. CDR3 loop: CASSPSGGYQETQYF. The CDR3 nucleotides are TGTGCCAGCAGTCCCAGCGGGGGCTACCAAGAGACCCAGTACTTC.

The CDR3 reads CASSYLNAGAGNTIYF. CDR3 DNA: TGTGCCAGCAGCTACCTTAACGCAGGGGCCGGAAACACCATATATTTT. This chain links TRBV7-8 with TRBJ1-3, with D possibly matching TRBD1 (6 bases). This CDR3 contains 16 residues. Trimming pared 4 bases from V and 4 bases from J, leaving 17 bases between. CDR1 SGHVS and CDR2 FQNEAQ come from the germline V gene.

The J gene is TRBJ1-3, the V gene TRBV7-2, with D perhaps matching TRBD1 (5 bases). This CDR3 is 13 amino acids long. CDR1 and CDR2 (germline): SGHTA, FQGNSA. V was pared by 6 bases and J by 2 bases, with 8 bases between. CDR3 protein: CASRTATGNTIYF. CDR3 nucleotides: TGTGCCAGCAGGACAGCCACTGGAAACACCATATATTTT. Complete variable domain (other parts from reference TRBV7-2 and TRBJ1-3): GAGVSQSPSNKVTEKGKDVELRCDPISGHTALYWYRQSLGQGLEFLIYFQGNSAPDKSGLPSDRFSAERTGGSVSTLTIQRTQQEDSAVYLCASRTATGNTIYFGEGSWLTVV.

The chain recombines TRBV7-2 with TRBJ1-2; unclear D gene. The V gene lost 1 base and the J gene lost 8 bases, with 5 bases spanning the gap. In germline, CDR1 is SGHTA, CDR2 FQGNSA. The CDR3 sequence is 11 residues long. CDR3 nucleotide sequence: TGTGCCAGCAGCTTAGTCGTCGGCTACACCTTC. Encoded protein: CASSLVVGYTF.

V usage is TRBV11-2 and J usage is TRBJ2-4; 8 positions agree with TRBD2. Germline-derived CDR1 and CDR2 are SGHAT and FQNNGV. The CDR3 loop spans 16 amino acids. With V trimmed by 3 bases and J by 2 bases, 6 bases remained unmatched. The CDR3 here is CASSFSGGRSKNIQYF. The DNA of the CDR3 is TGTGCCAGCAGCTTTTCGGGGGGGCGGTCCAAAAACATTCAGTACTTC.

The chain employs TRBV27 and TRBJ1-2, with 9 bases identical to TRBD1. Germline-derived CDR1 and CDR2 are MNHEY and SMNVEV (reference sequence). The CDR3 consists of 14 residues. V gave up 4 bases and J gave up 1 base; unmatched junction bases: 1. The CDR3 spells CASSWGQGNYGYTF. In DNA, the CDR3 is TGTGCCAGCAGTTGGGGACAGGGTAACTATGGCTACACCTTC.

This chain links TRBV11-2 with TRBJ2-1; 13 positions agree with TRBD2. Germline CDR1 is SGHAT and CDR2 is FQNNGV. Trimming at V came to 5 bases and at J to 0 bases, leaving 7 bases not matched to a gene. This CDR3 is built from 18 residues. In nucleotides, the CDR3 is TGTGCCAGCAGCCCCGGGACTAGCGGGGATAGCTCCTACAATGAGCAGTTCTTC. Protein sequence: CASSPGTSGDSSYNEQFF.

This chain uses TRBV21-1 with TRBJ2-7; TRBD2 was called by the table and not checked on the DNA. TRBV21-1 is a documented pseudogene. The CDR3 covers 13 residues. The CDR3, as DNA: TGTGCCAGCAGCAAAGCCGGCTCCTACGAGCAGTACTTC. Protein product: CASSKAGSYEQYF.

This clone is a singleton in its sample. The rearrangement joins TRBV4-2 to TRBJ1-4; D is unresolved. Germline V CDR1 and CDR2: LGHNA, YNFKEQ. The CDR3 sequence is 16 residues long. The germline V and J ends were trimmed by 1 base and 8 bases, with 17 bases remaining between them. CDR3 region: CASSQGADIRGEKLFF. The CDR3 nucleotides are TGTGCCAGCAGCCAAGGGGCCGACATCCGAGGGGAAAAACTGTTTTTT.

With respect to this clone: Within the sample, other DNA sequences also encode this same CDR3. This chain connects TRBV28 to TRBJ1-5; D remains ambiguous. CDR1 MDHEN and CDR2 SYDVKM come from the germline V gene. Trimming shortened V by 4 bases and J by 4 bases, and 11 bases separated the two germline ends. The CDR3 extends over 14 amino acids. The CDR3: CASSSGAGNQPQHF. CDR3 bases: TGTGCCAGCAGTTCGGGTGCGGGGAATCAGCCCCAGCATTTT. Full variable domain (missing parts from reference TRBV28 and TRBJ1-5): DVKVTQSSRYLVKRTGEKVFLECVQDMDHENMFWYRQDPGLGLRLIYFSYDVKMKEKGDIPEGYSVSREKKERFSLILESASTNQTSMYLCASSSGAGNQPQHFGDGTRLSIL.

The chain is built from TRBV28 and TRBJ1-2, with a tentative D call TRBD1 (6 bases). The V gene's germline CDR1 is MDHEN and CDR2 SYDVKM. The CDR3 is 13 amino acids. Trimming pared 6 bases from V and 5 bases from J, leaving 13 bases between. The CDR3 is CASRIQGLYGYTF. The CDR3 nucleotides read TGTGCCAGCAGGATCCAGGGGTTGTATGGCTACACCTTC.

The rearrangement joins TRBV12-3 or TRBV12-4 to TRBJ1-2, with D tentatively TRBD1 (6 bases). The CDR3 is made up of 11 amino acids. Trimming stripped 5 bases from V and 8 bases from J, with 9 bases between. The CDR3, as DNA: TGTGCCAGCAGTGGGCAGGGGGGCTACACCTTC. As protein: CASSGQGGYTF.

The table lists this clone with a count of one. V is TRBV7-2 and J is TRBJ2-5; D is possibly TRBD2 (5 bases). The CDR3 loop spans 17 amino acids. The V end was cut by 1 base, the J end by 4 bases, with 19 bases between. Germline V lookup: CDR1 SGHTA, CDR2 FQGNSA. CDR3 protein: CASSLGRAFPGGETQYF. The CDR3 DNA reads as TGTGCCAGCAGCTTAGGGCGGGCCTTCCCCGGCGGAGAGACCCAGTACTTC.

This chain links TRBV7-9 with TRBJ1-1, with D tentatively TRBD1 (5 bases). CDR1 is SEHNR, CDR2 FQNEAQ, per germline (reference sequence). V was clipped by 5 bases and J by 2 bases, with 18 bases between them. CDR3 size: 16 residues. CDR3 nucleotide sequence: TGTGCCAGCAGCCCCGGGTCACGGGGGTATAACACTGAAGCTTTCTTT. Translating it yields CASSPGSRGYNTEAFF. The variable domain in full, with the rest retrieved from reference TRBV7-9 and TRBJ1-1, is DTGVSQNPRHKITKRGQNVTFRCDPISEHNRLYWYRQTLGQGPEFLTYFQNEAQLEKSRLLSDRFSAERPKGSFSTLEIQRTEQGDSAMYLCASSPGSRGYNTEAFFGQGTRLTVV.

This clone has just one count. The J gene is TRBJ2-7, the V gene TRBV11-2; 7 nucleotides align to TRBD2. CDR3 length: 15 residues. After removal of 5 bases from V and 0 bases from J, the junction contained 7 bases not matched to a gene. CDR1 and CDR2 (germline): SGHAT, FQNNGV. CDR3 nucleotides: TGTGCCAGCAGCCCCTTCGGGGGGATCTCCTACGAGCAGTACTTC. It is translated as CASSPFGGISYEQYF.

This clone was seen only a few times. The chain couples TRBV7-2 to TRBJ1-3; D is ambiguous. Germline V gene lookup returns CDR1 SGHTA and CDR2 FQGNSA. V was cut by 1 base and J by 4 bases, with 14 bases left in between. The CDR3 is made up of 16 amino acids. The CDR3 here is CASSLDEVSNGNTIYF. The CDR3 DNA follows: TGTGCCAGCAGCTTAGACGAGGTTTCGAACGGAAACACCATATATTTT.

As DNA, the CDR3 is TGTGCCAGCAGCTTAGATTCATTCCCTGGACAGGGTATTGTCAGCACTGAAGCTTTCTTT. Amino acid sequence: CASSLDSFPGQGIVSTEAFF. The chain links TRBV11-2 to TRBJ1-1; 8 nucleotides agree with TRBD1. The CDR3 loop spans 20 amino acids. Unmatched junction bases numbered 19, after V lost 0 bases and J lost 4 bases. The V gene's germline CDR1 is SGHAT and CDR2 FQNNGV. Supplemented by reference TRBV11-2 and TRBJ1-1, the full variable domain reads EAGVAQSPRYKIIEKRQSVAFWCNPISGHATLYWYQQILGQGPKLLIQFQNNGVVDDSQLPKDRFSAERLKGVDSTLKIQPAKLEDSAVYLCASSLDSFPGQGIVSTEAFFGQGTRLTVV.